Shown below are 27 T cell receptor beta chains from a single sample sequenced in a study of shared T cell receptors in the human thymus. The data were produced by immunoSEQ multiplex PCR, yet TCRdb's version contains in-frame clones alone and is incomplete. Of fewer than 700,000 clones listed, around 89% were seen once; the top ten hold around 0.0099%. These records were also assigned to another study, of human thymus T cells.

The sequenced sample was thymocytes. All receptors come from a boy younger than two with a congenital heart defect.

This sequence joins TRBV5-1 and TRBJ2-2, with D possibly being TRBD1 (5 bases). CDR1 is SGHRS and CDR2 is YFSETQ in the germline V gene. With 2 bases removed from V and 2 bases from J, the gap between germline ends came to 10 bases. The CDR3 is 15 residues long. The CDR3 bases are TGCGCCAGCAGCTTAAGACAGAGTAACACCGGGGAGCTGTTTTTT. Residues: CASSLRQSNTGELFF.

Concerning this clone: Sequence at one end of the junction differs from germline and may be a read error. CDR3 coding DNA: TGTGCCTGGACCTGTCCTGATAGGGGGCCTAATGAAAAACCGTTTTTT. As protein: CAWTCPDRGPNEKPFF. The chain links TRBV30 to TRBJ1-4, with TRBD1 identical over 7 bases. This CDR3 contains 16 residues. Germline V lookup: CDR1 GTSNPN, CDR2 SVGIG (reference sequence).

The chain uses TRBV27 and TRBJ1-5; no firm D call. The germline gives CDR1 MNHEY, CDR2 SMNVEV (reference sequence). The germline V and J ends were trimmed by 6 bases and 0 bases, with 15 bases remaining between them. There are 16 residues in the CDR3. CDR3 amino acids: CASSPRTDYSNQPQHF. CDR3 nucleotide sequence: TGTGCCAGCAGCCCCCGGACGGACTATAGCAATCAGCCCCAGCATTTT.

This chain connects TRBV19 to TRBJ2-5; the match to TRBD1 covers 9 bases. J gave up 1 base and V 4 bases, and 1 base lay outside the gene matches. This CDR3 is built from 14 residues. Looked up from germline, CDR1 is LNHDA and CDR2 is SQIVND (reference sequence). This CDR3 is CASSRTGVQETQYF. In DNA, the CDR3 is TGTGCCAGTAGTAGGACAGGGGTCCAAGAGACCCAGTACTTC. Full variable domain (missing parts from reference TRBV19 and TRBJ2-5): DGGITQSPKYLFRKEGQNVTLSCEQNLNHDAMYWYRQDPGQGLRLIYYSQIVNDFQKGDIAEGYSVSREKKESFPLTVTSAQKNPTAFYLCASSRTGVQETQYFGPGTRLLVL.

The chain has TRBV15 and TRBJ1-1; TRBD1 matches at 8 bases. The V segment lost 0 bases and the J segment 4 bases; nucleotides outside the gene matches: 10. The germline V gene encodes CDR1 LNHNV and CDR2 YYDKDF (reference sequence). This CDR3 has 17 residues. CDR3 nucleotides: TGTGCCACCAGCAGAGATACCCAGGGGGCGGTCGGCACTGAAGCTTTCTTT. Protein product: CATSRDTQGAVGTEAFF.

The rearrangement joins TRBV14 to TRBJ2-7, with 7 bases that match TRBD1. This CDR3 is built from 13 residues. V dropped 2 bases and J dropped 6; count of bases not matched to a gene: 4. The germline V gene has CDR1 SGHDN and CDR2 FVKESK. CDR3 amino acids: CASSQRPGGEQYF. The CDR3 DNA is TGTGCCAGCAGCCAAAGGCCAGGGGGCGAGCAGTACTTC.

The chain uses TRBV5-3 and TRBJ2-3; a weak D match, TRBD2 (5 bases). Being an ORF, TRBV5-3 has a function that is uncertain. This CDR3 contains 12 residues. Trimming stripped 7 bases from V and 14 bases from J, with 20 bases between. CDR3 residues: CARGPMGSARYF. The CDR3 DNA is TGTGCCAGAGGCCCGATGGGGAGCGCTCGGTATTTT.

The chain has TRBV7-2 and TRBJ2-2; 7 nucleotides agree with TRBD1. CDR3 size: 18 residues. The trim removed 0 bases at V and 1 base at J, leaving 8 bases unmatched. Germline V lookup: CDR1 SGHTA, CDR2 FQGNSA. CDR3 coding DNA: TGTGCCAGCAGCTTAGCAAGAACCGGGACAGAGAACACCGGGGAGCTGTTTTTT. It yields the protein CASSLARTGTENTGELFF.

In its sample, this clone was seen once. At one of its ends the junction is not consistent with the germline gene, which may arise from a read error. This chain links TRBV7-7 with TRBJ2-1; D is ambiguous. There are 16 residues in the CDR3. Looked up from germline, CDR1 is SSHAT and CDR2 is FNYEAQ (reference sequence). The CDR3 DNA follows: TGTGCTAGCAGTCCTACTGCGCTCCGTCACTACAATGAGCAGTTCTTC. Its translation is CASSPTALRHYNEQFF. Full variable domain (outside the CDR3, taken from reference TRBV7-7 and TRBJ2-1): GAGVSQSPRYKVTKRGQDVTLRCDPISSHATLYWYQQALGQGPEFLTYFNYEAQPDKSGLPSDRFSAERPEGSISTLTIQRTEQRDSAMYRCASSPTALRHYNEQFFGPGTRLTVL.

The chain combines TRBV21-1 with TRBJ2-3; TRBD1, as called in the table, went unchecked against the DNA. TRBV21-1 is listed as a pseudogene. CDR3 size: 16 residues. Here the CDR3 reads CASSPRDRRRTDTQYF. CDR3 bases: TGTGCCAGCAGCCCTCGGGACAGACGACGCACAGATACGCAGTATTTT.

This rearrangement joins TRBV11-2 to TRBJ2-5; 8 bases agree with TRBD2. There are 16 residues in the CDR3. With V trimmed by 5 bases and J by 3 bases, 11 bases remained unmatched. The germline V gene has CDR1 SGHAT and CDR2 FQNNGV. The CDR3 region is CASSAKPGLEKETQYF. The CDR3 DNA sequence: TGTGCCAGCAGCGCCAAGCCGGGACTAGAAAAAGAGACCCAGTACTTC. The whole variable domain, filled in from reference TRBV11-2 and TRBJ2-5, reads EAGVAQSPRYKIIEKRQSVAFWCNPISGHATLYWYQQILGQGPKLLIQFQNNGVVDDSQLPKDRFSAERLKGVDSTLKIQPAKLEDSAVYLCASSAKPGLEKETQYFGPGTRLLVL.

This clone was detected only a few times. The CDR3 region is CAWSVHGGRAPDTQYF. The CDR3 DNA follows: TGTGCCTGGAGTGTACATGGCGGGAGGGCCCCAGATACGCAGTATTTT. The V gene is TRBV30, the J gene TRBJ2-3, with 9 positions matching TRBD2. This CDR3 spans 16 amino acids. In germline, CDR1 is GTSNPN, CDR2 SVGIG (reference sequence). The trim removed 0 bases at V and 4 bases at J, leaving 8 bases unmatched.

J is TRBJ2-5 and V is TRBV19, with 9 nucleotides matching TRBD2. V lost 2 bases, J lost 0 bases, and 4 bases stayed unmatched. The CDR3 is made up of 16 amino acids. Germline loops: CDR1 LNHDA, CDR2 SQIVND (reference sequence). CDR3 residues: CASSIRSGGNQETQYF. The CDR3 region has the DNA TGTGCCAGTAGTATAAGGAGCGGGGGGAACCAAGAGACCCAGTACTTC.

In this sample, this clone turned up a few times. The chain recombines TRBV25-1 with TRBJ2-3; maybe TRBD2 (6 bases). Looked up from germline, CDR1 is MGHDK and CDR2 is SYGVNS. The CDR3 is 16 amino acids. The ends were cut back, 3 bases at V and 1 base at J, with 14 bases in the middle. CDR3 sequence (DNA): TGTGCCAGCAGTGATGCACGGAGGGCCGGCACAGATACGCAGTATTTT. Amino acids: CASSDARRAGTDTQYF.

The chain uses TRBV7-9 and TRBJ2-7; possibly TRBD2 for D (6 bases). CDR1 is SEHNR and CDR2 is FQNEAQ in the germline V gene (reference sequence). This CDR3 has 15 residues. Trimming took off 4 bases at V and 2 bases at J, with 15 bases between the two ends. The CDR3 spells CASSSKTRNPYEQYF. CDR3 nucleotide sequence: TGTGCCAGCAGCTCCAAGACTAGGAACCCCTACGAGCAGTACTTC.

V gene TRBV6-5 combines with J gene TRBJ2-7, with D possibly being TRBD1 (5 bases). With 0 bases removed from V and 10 bases from J, the gap between germline ends came to 16 bases. CDR1 MNHEY and CDR2 SVGAGI come from the germline V gene. The CDR3 consists of 14 residues. CDR3 in DNA: TGTGCCAGCAGTTACTCCACAGGTCCCTCCATACAGTACTTC. It specifies CASSYSTGPSIQYF.

This sequence joins TRBV7-3 and TRBJ2-1; 12 nucleotides agree with TRBD2. The V segment lost 2 bases and the J segment 4 bases; nucleotides outside the gene matches: 0. The germline V gene has CDR1 SGHTA and CDR2 FQGTGA. The CDR3 is 15 residues long. CDR3: CASSLLAGGYNEQFF. CDR3 nucleotides: TGTGCCAGCAGCTTACTAGCGGGAGGGTACAATGAGCAGTTCTTC.

The chain links TRBV7-8 to TRBJ2-1; 10 positions match TRBD2. V shed 5 bases and J 1 base; nucleotides not matched to a gene: 5. The CDR3 runs to 16 residues. Germline CDR1 is SGHVS and CDR2 is FQNEAQ. The CDR3 loop reads CASSVSGRPSYNEQFF. DNA for the CDR3: TGTGCCAGCAGCGTTAGCGGGAGGCCGTCCTACAATGAGCAGTTCTTC.

The CDR3, as DNA: TGTGCCAGCAGTTTCCTTGACAGGGGCTACGAGCAGTACTTC. Translating it yields CASSFLDRGYEQYF. This chain links TRBV27 with TRBJ2-7, with TRBD1 matching 8 bases. The CDR3 has 14 amino acids. Germline trimming cut 3 bases from V and 3 bases from J; bases unmatched to any gene: 4. Germline V lookup: CDR1 MNHEY, CDR2 SMNVEV (reference sequence).

The chain carries TRBV13 and TRBJ2-7; 11 bases align to TRBD2. CDR3 size: 16 residues. The junction had 11 bases not matched to a gene; V was cut back by 5 bases and J by 5 bases. Germline V gives CDR1 PRHDT, CDR2 FYEKMQ (reference sequence). Written as DNA, the CDR3 is TGTGCCAGCAGCGCCAAGCTAGCGGGAGGAGGGGACGAGCAGTACTTC. Its protein is CASSAKLAGGGDEQYF.

In this sample, this clone turned up a few times. The genes are TRBV28 and TRBJ2-3, with 9 bases identical to TRBD2. V lost 5 bases to trimming and J lost 2 bases; unmatched junction nucleotides: 11. Germline V CDR1 and CDR2: MDHEN, SYDVKM. The CDR3 totals 17 residues. The CDR3 sequence: CASSRSPLAGLTDTQYF. The CDR3 bases are TGTGCCAGCAGTCGCAGCCCACTAGCGGGCCTCACAGATACGCAGTATTTT.

The chain uses TRBV11-2 and TRBJ1-1; possible D gene TRBD1, 5 bases. V was clipped by 5 bases and J by 2 bases, with 21 bases between them. The CDR3 has 17 amino acids. Germline CDR1 reads SGHAT; CDR2 reads FQNNGV. The CDR3 region has the DNA TGTGCCAGCAGCCGACGGGGGTCTGGCAGAAAAAACACTGAAGCTTTCTTT. Translated, it gives CASSRRGSGRKNTEAFF.

The chain uses TRBV4-1 and TRBJ2-7, with 11 bases fitting TRBD2. Germline-derived CDR1 and CDR2 are MGHRA and YSYEKL. CDR3 length: 16 amino acids. V gave up 0 bases and J gave up 4 bases; unmatched junction bases: 5. Here the CDR3 reads CASSQDRVAGGYEQYF. CDR3 DNA sequence: TGCGCCAGCAGCCAAGATCGGGTAGCGGGAGGGTACGAGCAGTACTTC.

The chain combines TRBV9 with TRBJ2-1; no clear D gene. Trimming shortened V by 0 bases and J by 5 bases, and 3 bases separated the two germline ends. This CDR3 comprises 12 residues. CDR1 and CDR2 (germline): SGDLS, YYNGEE. This CDR3 is CASSVDNNEQFF. The CDR3 DNA follows: TGTGCCAGCAGCGTAGATAACAATGAGCAGTTCTTC.

CDR3 loop: CASRRGGIYEQYF. The CDR3 nucleotides are TGTGCCAGCAGGCGGGGGGGGATCTACGAGCAGTACTTC. The chain uses TRBV6-5 and TRBJ2-7; 9 bases match TRBD2. In germline, CDR1 is MNHEY, CDR2 SVGAGI. The CDR3 length is 13 residues. J gave up 3 bases and V 6 bases, and 3 bases lay outside the gene matches.

This chain connects TRBV11-2 to TRBJ2-5; 9 bases map to TRBD2. The V gene's germline CDR1 is SGHAT and CDR2 FQNNGV. Losses at the gene ends were 3 bases for V and 4 bases for J; bases not matched to a gene: 3. The CDR3 is 14 residues long. The CDR3 bases are TGTGCCAGCAGCTTCGGGCGGGAGGGAGAGACCCAGTACTTC. It encodes CASSFGREGETQYF.

The chain combines TRBV4-3 with TRBJ2-1; 7 bases align to TRBD2. CDR3 length equals 17 residues. The trim removed 0 bases at V and 3 bases at J, leaving 8 bases unmatched. CDR1 and CDR2 from the germline V gene are LGHNA and YSLEER. The CDR3 region is CASSQDQGAGDYNEQFF. DNA for the CDR3: TGCGCCAGCAGCCAAGATCAAGGTGCGGGGGACTACAATGAGCAGTTCTTC.